The source of this T cell receptor beta chain is a study of blood T cells in healthy people across ages. There are 15 residues in the CDR3. The germline V gene has CDR1 SGHTA and CDR2 FQGNSA. This clonotype has ten or more counts. The junction departs from germline at one end; a sequencing error may be responsible. Primed by a sample-barcoded 5' primer and a J-beta primer mix, a second PCR proceeded for roughly 6 to 12 cycles. In TCRdb, the 5' RACE reads were re-called with MiXCR into one record per CDR3 protein. Of 450,000 to 700,000 distinct CDR3 sequences listed, approximately 27% are singletons. Sequenced: blood. The V and J genes are TRBV7-2 and TRBJ2-7; TRBD2 agrees at 8 bases. The clonotype comes from a woman in her sixties or seventies in good health. As DNA, the CDR3 is TGCGCCAGCAGCCTTACTAGCGGAGGGTCCTACGAGCAGTACTTC. Protein: CASSLTSGGSYEQYF.